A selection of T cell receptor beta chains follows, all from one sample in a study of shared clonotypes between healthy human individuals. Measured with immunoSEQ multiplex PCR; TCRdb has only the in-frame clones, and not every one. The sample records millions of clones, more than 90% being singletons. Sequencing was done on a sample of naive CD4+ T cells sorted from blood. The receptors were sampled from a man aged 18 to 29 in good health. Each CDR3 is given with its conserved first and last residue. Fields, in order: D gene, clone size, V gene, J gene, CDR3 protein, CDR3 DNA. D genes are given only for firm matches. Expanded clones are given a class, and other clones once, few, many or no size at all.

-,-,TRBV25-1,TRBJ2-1,CASSESIYNEQFF,TGTGCCAGCAGTGAGTCAATATACAATGAGCAGTTCTTC
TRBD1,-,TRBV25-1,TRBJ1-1,CASSEFSGQGKTEAFF,TGTGCCAGCAGTGAATTCTCCGGACAGGGAAAGACTGAAGCTTTCTTT
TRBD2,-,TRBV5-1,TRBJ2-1,CASSFLAGGNNEQFF,TGCGCCAGCAGCTTTTTAGCGGGGGGAAACAATGAGCAGTTCTTC
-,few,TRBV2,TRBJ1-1,CASSRVMNTEAFF,TGTGCCAGCAGTCGGGTCATGAACACTGAAGCTTTCTTT
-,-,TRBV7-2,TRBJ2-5,CASSLVETQYF,TGTGCCAGCAGCTTAGTTGAGACCCAGTACTTC
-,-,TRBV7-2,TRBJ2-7,CASSWGASGEQYF,TGTGCCAGCAGCTGGGGAGCCTCAGGGGAGCAGTACTTC
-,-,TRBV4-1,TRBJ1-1,CASSRGLNTEAFF,TGCGCCAGCAGCCGGGGGTTGAACACTGAAGCTTTCTTT
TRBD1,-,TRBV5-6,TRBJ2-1,CASSFPSLQGSYEQFF,TGTGCCAGCAGCTTTCCCTCCCTACAGGGGAGCTATGAGCAGTTCTTC
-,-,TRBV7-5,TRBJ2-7,CARSLGGRTNEQYF,TGTGCCAGAAGCTTAGGCGGGAGGACGAACGAGCAGTACTTC
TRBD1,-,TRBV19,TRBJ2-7,CASSRTGATYEQYF,TGTGCCAGTAGTCGGACAGGAGCAACCTACGAGCAGTACTTC
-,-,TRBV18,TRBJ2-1,CASSPPARSEQFF,TGTGCCAGCTCACCACCGGCGCGATCTGAGCAGTTCTTC
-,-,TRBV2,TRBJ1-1,CASSSSLGGGNTEAFF,TGTGCCAGCAGTTCCTCCCTTGGCGGAGGGAACACTGAAGCTTTCTTT
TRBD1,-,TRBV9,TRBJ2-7,CASSVEAGGSYEQYF,TGTGCCAGCAGCGTAGAGGCAGGGGGCTCCTACGAGCAGTACTTC
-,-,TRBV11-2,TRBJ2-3,CASSLEGQGIDTQYF,TGTGCCAGCAGCTTAGAGGGCCAGGGAATAGATACGCAGTATTTT
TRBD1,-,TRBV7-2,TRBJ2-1,CASSTGTGFYNEQFF,TGTGCCAGCAGCACTGGGACAGGATTCTACAATGAGCAGTTCTTC
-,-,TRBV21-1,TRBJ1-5,CASLPDRAEDNQPQHF,TGTGCCAGCCTTCCGGACAGGGCCGAAGACAATCAGCCCCAGCATTTT
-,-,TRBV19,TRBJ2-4,CASSRAEGGNIQYF,TGTGCCAGTAGTCGAGCCGAGGGGGGGAACATTCAGTACTTC
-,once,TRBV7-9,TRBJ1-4,CASSLEGPAEKLFF,TGTGCCAGCAGCTTAGAAGGACCCGCTGAAAAACTGTTTTTT
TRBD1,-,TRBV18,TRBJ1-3,CASQQGTGNTIYF,TGTGCCAGCCAACAGGGGACTGGAAACACCATATATTTT
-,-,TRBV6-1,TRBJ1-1,CASRLTGTEAFF,TGTGCCAGCAGGCTCACAGGGACTGAAGCTTTCTTT
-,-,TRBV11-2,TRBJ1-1,CASSLDGRRSNTEAFF,TGTGCCAGCAGCTTAGATGGCCGGCGCTCCAACACTGAAGCTTTCTTT
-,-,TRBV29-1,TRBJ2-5,CSVLVQGRKETQYF,TGCAGCGTTCTTGTTCAGGGAAGGAAGGAGACCCAGTACTTC
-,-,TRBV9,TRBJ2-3,CASSVHGNPSTDTQYF,TGTGCCAGCAGCGTACACGGGAATCCTAGCACAGATACGCAGTATTTT
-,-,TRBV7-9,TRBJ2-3,CASSLESGLTDTQYF,TGTGCCAGCAGCTTAGAGTCAGGGCTGACAGATACGCAGTATTTT